This T cell receptor (beta chain) is drawn from a study of blood T cell repertoires in COVID-19. As for the study in general: Acute and convalescent COVID-19 specimens originated in the United States, Italy and Spain. T cells, B-cell-depleted T cells, or PBMCs supplied cDNA or gDNA.

CDR1 and CDR2 from the germline V gene are KGHSH and LQKENI. V was pared by 6 bases and J by 1 base, with 9 bases between. The CDR3 has 14 amino acids. Study processing details: How many nucleated cells were present was estimated from reference gene primer amplification. Clones were sequenced by immunoSEQ multiplex PCR, and TCRdb holds only the in-frame ones, with some missing. V and J calls and clone size are those listed in that table; D and trimming were worked out from the DNA. Of roughly 260,000 clones listed, 75% to 90% are singletons. This TCR was recovered from a woman between 35 and 50 years old with acute or convalescent COVID-19. This sequence joins TRBV18 and TRBJ2-2; TRBD1 is a possible D gene (6 bases). The sample taken for sequencing was peripheral blood. The CDR3 DNA is TGTGCCAGCTCCCTGGGACAGAACACCGGGGAGCTGTTTTTT. The encoded protein is CASSLGQNTGELFF.